This TCR beta chain was sequenced in a study of blood T cells in healthy people across ages. Drawing of peripheral blood yielded ten milliliters from each donor. Isolating PBMCs gave at least 6 million of these cells per sample. A remark on this clonotype: As yet, its antigen is unknown.

From germline, CDR1 is SGHAT and CDR2 FQDESV (reference sequence). The CDR3 consists of 15 residues. With a J-beta primer mix and a sample-barcoded 5' primer, a second PCR ran about 7 to 12 cycles. TCRdb reprocessed the 5' RACE reads with MiXCR, giving one entry per CDR3 protein. The repertoire holds 850,000 or so distinct CDR3 sequences, with around 28% as singletons. Findings and limits, study-wide: Diversity was higher, and naive CD4+ cells more numerous, in long-lived donors than in aged donors. Older age went with lower TCR beta diversity per million T cells, in a roughly linear way.

The TCR comes from a woman of 80 years or more in good health. The sequencing input was blood. The J gene is TRBJ2-5, the V gene TRBV11-1; 8 bases agree with TRBD2. The tail of the sequence fits TRBJ2-7 better, so the J call may be wrong. The CDR3, as DNA: TGTGCCAGCAGCTTAGGAGTAAGCGGGAGTTACGAGCAGTACTTC. It specifies CASSLGVSGSYEQYF.